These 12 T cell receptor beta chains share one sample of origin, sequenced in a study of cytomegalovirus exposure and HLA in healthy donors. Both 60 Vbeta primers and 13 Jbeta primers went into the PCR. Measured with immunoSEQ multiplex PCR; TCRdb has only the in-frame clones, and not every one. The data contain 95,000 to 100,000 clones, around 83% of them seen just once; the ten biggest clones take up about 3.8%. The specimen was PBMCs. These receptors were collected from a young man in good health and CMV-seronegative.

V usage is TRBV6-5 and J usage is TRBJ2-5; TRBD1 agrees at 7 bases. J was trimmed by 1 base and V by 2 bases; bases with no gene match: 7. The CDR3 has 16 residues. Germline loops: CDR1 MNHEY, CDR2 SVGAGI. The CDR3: CASSYLGPGGQETQYF. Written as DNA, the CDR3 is TGTGCCAGCAGTTACCTGGGCCCAGGGGGCCAAGAGACCCAGTACTTC.

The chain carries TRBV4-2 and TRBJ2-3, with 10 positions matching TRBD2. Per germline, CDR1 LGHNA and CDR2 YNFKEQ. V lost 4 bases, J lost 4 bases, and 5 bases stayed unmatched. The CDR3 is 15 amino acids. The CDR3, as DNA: TGTGCCAGCAGCCGACAAGCGGGAGGGCCAGATACGCAGTATTTT. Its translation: CASSRQAGGPDTQYF.

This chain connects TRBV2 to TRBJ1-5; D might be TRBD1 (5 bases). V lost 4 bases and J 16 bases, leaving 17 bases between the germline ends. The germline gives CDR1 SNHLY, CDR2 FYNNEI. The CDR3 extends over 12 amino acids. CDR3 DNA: TGTGCCAGCAGTGGGGATGGCGGGGGACCCCATTTT. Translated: CASSGDGGGPHF.

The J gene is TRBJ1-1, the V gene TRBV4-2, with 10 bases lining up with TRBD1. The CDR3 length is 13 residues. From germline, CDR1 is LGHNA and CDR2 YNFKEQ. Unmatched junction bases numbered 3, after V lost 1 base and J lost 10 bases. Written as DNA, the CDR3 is TGTGCCAGCAGCCAAGCGCGGGACAGGGGAGCTTTCTTT. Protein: CASSQARDRGAFF.

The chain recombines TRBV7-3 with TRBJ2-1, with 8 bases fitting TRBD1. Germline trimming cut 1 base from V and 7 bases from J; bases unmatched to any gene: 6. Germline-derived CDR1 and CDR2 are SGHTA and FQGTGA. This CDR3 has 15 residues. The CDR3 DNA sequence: TGTGCCAGCAGCTTAAACTCAGGGGGCATGAATGAGCAGTTCTTC. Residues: CASSLNSGGMNEQFF.

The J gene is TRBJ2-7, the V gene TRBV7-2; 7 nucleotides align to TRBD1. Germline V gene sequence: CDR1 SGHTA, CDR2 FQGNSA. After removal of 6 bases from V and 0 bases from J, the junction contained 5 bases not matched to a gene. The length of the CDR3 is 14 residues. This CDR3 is CASSRDSSSYEQYF. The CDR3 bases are TGTGCCAGCAGTCGGGACAGCAGCTCCTACGAGCAGTACTTC.

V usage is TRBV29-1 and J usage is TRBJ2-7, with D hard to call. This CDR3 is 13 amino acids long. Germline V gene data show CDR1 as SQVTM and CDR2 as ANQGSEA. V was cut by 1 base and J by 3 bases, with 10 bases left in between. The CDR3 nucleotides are TGCAGCGTTGAAGTGGCTGGCGGCTACGAGCAGTACTTC. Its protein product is CSVEVAGGYEQYF.

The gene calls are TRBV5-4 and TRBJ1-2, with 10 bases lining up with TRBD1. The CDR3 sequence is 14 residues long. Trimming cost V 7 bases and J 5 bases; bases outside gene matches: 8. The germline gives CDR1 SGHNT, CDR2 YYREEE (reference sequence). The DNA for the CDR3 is TGTGCCAGCTCCCCCGGGGGACAGGGGTATGGCTACACCTTC. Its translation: CASSPGGQGYGYTF.

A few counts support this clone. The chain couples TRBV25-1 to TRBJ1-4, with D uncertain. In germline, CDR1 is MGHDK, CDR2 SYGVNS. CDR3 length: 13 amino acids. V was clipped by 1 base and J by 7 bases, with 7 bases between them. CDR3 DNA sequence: TGTGCCAGCAGTGAATCCTTCCCTGAAAAACTGTTTTTT. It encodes CASSESFPEKLFF.

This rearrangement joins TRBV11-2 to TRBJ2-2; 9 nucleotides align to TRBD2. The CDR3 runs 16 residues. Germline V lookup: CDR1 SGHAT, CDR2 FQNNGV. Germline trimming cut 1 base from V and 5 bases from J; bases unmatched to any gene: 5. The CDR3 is CASSLGRGGRTGELFF. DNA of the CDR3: TGTGCCAGCAGCTTAGGGCGGGGGGGCAGGACCGGGGAGCTGTTTTTT. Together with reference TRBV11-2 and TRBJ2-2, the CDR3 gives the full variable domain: EAGVAQSPRYKIIEKRQSVAFWCNPISGHATLYWYQQILGQGPKLLIQFQNNGVVDDSQLPKDRFSAERLKGVDSTLKIQPAKLEDSAVYLCASSLGRGGRTGELFFGEGSRLTVL.

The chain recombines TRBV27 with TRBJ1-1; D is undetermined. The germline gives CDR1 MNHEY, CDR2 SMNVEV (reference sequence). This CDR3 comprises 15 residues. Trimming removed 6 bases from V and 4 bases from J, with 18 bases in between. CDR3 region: CASSLGRERGTEAFF. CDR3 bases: TGTGCCAGCAGCCTAGGACGGGAACGGGGCACTGAAGCTTTCTTT.

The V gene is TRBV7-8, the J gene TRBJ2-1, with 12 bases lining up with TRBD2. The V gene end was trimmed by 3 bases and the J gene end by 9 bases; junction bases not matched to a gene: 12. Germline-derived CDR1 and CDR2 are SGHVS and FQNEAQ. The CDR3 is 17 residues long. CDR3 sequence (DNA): TGTGCCAGCAGCTTGCGCCCCCTAGCGGGAGGGCCGAGTGAGCAGTTCTTC. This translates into CASSLRPLAGGPSEQFF.